What follows describes a single T cell receptor beta chain. This sample stems from a study of PD-L1 blockade in urothelial cancer. For the study at large: Prior chemotherapy regimens per patient numbered 0 to 3. Analyzed time points were 3 weeks (second dose) and 6 weeks after therapy began.

After removal of 3 bases from V and 4 bases from J, the junction contained 8 bases not matched to a gene. The CDR3 sequence is 17 residues long. Germline V gene data show CDR1 as MGHRA and CDR2 as YSYEKL. Method: immunoSEQ multiplex PCR; TCRdb's copy keeps in-frame clones and lacks some. The table shows 45,000 to 65,000 clones, with over 75% occurring only once. The time point here: pretreatment peripheral blood. Sample: PBMCs, taken around atezolizumab (anti-PD-L1) treatment. This clonotype was sampled from a man aged 65-85 years with urothelial cancer. This chain links TRBV4-1 with TRBJ2-1, with TRBD2 matching over 11 bases. The CDR3, as DNA: TGCGCCAGCAGCCAGGAGGGGGGACTAGCGGTGTACAATGAGCAGTTCTTC. Amino acid sequence: CASSQEGGLAVYNEQFF.